The source of this TCR beta chain is a study of blood T cell repertoires in COVID-19. In the original workflow: Reference gene primer amplification gave nucleated cell count estimates. Clones were read by immunoSEQ multiplex PCR, and TCRdb kept only the in-frame ones, dropping some. From that table come the V and J calls and clone size; the DNA was used to work out D and trimming. The profile shows more than 200,000 clones, 65% to 85% of them singletons. This clone was detected a few times. The V and J ends lost 5 bases and 14 bases, in that order; junction bases with no gene match: 9. CDR1 MDHEN and CDR2 SYDVKM come from the germline V gene. This CDR3 is 12 amino acids long.

The chain links TRBV28 to TRBJ2-1; TRBD2 matches 7 bases. The sequenced material came from peripheral blood. This TCR was recovered from a middle-aged man with acute or convalescent COVID-19. CDR3 in amino acids: CASSGPWDYKFF. The CDR3 DNA reads TGTGCCAGCAGTGGACCCTGGGACTACAAGTTCTTC.